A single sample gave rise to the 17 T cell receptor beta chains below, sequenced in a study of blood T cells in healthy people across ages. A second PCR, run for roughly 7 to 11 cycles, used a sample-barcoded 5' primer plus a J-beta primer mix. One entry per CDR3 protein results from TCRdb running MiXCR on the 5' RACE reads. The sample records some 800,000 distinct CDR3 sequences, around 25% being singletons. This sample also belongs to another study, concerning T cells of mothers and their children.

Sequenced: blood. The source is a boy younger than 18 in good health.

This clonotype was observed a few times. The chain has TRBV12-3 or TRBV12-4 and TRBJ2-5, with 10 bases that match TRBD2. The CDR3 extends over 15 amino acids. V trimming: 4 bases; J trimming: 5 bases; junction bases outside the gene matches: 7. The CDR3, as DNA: TGTGCCAGCAGTTGGGAACTAGCGGGATGGGAGACCCAGTACTTC. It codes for CASSWELAGWETQYF.

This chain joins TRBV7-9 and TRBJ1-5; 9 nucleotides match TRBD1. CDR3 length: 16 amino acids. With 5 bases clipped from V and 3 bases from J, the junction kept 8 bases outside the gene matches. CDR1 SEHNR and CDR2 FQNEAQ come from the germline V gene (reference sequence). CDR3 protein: CASSRGTGTFNQPQHF. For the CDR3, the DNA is TGTGCCAGCAGCCGCGGGACAGGGACATTCAATCAGCCCCAGCATTTT.

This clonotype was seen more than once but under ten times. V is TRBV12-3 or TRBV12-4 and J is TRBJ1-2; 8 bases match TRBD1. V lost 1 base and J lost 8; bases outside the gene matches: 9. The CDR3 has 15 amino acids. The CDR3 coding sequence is TGTGCCAGCAGTTTAGATCAGGGGGCACGGGGCGGCTACACCTTC. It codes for CASSLDQGARGGYTF.

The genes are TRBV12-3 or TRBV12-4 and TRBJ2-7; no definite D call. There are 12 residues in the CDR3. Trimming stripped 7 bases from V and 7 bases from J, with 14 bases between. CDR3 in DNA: TGTGCCAGCAACACCCCTCCGGCAGAGCAGTACTTC. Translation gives CASNTPPAEQYF.

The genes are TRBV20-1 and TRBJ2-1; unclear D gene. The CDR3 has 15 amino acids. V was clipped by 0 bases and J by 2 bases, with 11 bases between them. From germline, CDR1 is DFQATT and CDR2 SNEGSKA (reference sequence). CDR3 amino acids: CSARDYLVAYNEQFF. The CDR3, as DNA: TGCAGTGCTAGAGATTATCTAGTCGCCTACAATGAGCAGTTCTTC.

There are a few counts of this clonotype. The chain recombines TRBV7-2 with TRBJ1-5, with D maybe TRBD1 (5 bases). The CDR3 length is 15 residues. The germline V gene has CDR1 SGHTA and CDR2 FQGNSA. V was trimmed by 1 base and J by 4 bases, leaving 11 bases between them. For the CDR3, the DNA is TGTGCCAGCAGCTTAGTGGGGACCCCTAATCAGCCCCAGCATTTT. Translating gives CASSLVGTPNQPQHF.

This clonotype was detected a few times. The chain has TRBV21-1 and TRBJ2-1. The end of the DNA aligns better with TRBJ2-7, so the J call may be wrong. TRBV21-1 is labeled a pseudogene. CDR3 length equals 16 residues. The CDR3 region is CASSNSQADSSYEQYF. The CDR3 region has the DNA TGTGCCAGCAGCAATAGCCAGGCTGACTCATCCTACGAGCAGTACTTC.

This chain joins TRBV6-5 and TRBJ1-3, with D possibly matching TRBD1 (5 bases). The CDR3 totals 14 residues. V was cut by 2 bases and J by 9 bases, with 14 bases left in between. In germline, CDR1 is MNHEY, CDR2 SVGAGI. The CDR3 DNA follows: TGTGCCAGCAGTTACGCGACGGGAAGGGGCACCATATATTTT. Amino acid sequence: CASSYATGRGTIYF.

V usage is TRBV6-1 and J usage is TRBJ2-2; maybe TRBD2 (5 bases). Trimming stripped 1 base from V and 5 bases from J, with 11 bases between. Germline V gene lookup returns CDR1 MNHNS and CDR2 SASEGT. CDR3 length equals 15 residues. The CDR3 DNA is TGTGCCAGCAGTGAAGAAATTCGGAGGACCGGGGAGCTGTTTTTT. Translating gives CASSEEIRRTGELFF.

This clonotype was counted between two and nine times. The CDR3 region has the DNA TGTGCCAGCAGCCAAAACGGGAACACTGAAGCTTTCTTT. This gives the protein CASSQNGNTEAFF. This chain joins TRBV3-1 and TRBJ1-1; D is ambiguous. This CDR3 is 13 amino acids long. V lost 2 bases to trimming and J lost 1 base, with 5 bases between them. CDR1 LGHDT and CDR2 YNNKEL come from the germline V gene (reference sequence).

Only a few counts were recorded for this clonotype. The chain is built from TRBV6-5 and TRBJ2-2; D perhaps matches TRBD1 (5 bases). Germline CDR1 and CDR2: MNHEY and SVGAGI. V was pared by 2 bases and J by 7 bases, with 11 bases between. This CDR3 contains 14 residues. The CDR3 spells CASSYRGKIGELFF. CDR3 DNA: TGTGCCAGCAGTTACAGGGGAAAGATCGGGGAGCTGTTTTTT.

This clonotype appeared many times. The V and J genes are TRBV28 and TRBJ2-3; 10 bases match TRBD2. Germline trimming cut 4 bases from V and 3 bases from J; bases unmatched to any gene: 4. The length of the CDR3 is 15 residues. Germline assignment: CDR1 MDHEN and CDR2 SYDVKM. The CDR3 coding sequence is TGTGCCAGCAGTTCCCCAGCGGGGGGGACAGATACGCAGTATTTT. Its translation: CASSSPAGGTDTQYF.

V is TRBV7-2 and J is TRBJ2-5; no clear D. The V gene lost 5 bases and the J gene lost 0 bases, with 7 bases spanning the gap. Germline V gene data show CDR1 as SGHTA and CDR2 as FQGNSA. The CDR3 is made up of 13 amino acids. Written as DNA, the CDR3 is TGTGCCAGCAGCCCCGACCACCAAGAGACCCAGTACTTC. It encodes CASSPDHQETQYF. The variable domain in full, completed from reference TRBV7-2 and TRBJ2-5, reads GAGVSQSPSNKVTEKGKDVELRCDPISGHTALYWYRQSLGQGLEFLIYFQGNSAPDKSGLPSDRFSAERTGGSVSTLTIQRTQQEDSAVYLCASSPDHQETQYFGPGTRLLVL.

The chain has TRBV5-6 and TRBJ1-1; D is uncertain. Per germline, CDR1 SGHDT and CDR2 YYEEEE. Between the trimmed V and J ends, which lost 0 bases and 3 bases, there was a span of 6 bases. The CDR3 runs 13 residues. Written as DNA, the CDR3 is TGTGCCAGCAGCTTGGCCCAGTACACTGAAGCTTTCTTT. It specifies CASSLAQYTEAFF.

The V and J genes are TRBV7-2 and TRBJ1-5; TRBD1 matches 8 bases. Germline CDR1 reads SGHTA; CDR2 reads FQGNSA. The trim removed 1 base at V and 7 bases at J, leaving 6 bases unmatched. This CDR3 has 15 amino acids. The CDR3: CASSLEGTGSQPQHF. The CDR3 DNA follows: TGTGCCAGCAGCTTAGAAGGGACAGGTAGCCAGCCCCAGCATTTT.

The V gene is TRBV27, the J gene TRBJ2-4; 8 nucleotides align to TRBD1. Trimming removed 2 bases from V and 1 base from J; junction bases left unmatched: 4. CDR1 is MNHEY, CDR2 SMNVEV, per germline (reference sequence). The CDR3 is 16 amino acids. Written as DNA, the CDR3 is TGTGCCAGCAGTTTACAGGGGGCTGGGGCCAAAAACATTCAGTACTTC. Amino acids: CASSLQGAGAKNIQYF.

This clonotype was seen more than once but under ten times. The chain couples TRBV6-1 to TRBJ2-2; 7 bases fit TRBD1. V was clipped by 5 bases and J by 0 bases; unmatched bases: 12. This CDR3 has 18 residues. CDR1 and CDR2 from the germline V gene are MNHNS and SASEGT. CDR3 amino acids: CASSPSSGTVTNTGELFF. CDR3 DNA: TGTGCCAGCAGTCCATCCTCCGGGACAGTCACGAACACCGGGGAGCTGTTTTTT.